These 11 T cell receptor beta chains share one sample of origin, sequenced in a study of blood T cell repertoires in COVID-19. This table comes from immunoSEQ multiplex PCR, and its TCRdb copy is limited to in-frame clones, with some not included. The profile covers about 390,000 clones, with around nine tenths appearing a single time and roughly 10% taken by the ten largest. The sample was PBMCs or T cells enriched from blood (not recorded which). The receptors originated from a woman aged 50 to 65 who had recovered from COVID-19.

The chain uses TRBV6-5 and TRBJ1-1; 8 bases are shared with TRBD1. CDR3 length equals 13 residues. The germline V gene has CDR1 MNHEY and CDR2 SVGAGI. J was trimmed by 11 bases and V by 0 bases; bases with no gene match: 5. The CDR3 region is CASSYSDRGGAFF. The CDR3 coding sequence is TGTGCCAGCAGTTACTCAGACAGGGGCGGTGCTTTCTTT.

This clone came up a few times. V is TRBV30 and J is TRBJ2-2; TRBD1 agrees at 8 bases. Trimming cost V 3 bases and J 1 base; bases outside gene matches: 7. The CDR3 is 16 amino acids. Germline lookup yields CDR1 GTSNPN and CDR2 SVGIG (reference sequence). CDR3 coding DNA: TGTGCCTGGAGGGGGTGGACAGGGAAGAACACCGGGGAGCTGTTTTTT. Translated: CAWRGWTGKNTGELFF.

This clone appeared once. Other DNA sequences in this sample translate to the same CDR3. The CDR3 DNA reads TGTGCCAGCACGTTCCAAGAGACCCAGTACTTC. Translation: CASTFQETQYF. The rearrangement joins TRBV2 to TRBJ2-5, with unresolved D. Germline V gene lookup returns CDR1 SNHLY and CDR2 FYNNEI. This CDR3 is built from 11 residues. The V and J ends lost 7 bases and 1 base respectively, with 4 bases between them.

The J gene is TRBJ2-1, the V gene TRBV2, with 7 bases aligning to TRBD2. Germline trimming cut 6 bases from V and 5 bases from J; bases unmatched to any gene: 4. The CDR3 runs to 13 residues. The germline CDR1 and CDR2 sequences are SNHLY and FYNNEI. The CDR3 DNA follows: TGTGCCAGCAGGGTGGCGGGGGACAATGAGCAGTTCTTC. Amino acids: CASRVAGDNEQFF.

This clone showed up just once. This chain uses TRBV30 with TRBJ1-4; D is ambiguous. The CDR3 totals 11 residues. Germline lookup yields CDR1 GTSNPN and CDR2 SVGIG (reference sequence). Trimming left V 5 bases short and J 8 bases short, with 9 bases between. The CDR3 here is CAWAAEEKLFF. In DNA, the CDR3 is TGTGCCTGGGCCGCGGAGGAAAAACTGTTTTTT.

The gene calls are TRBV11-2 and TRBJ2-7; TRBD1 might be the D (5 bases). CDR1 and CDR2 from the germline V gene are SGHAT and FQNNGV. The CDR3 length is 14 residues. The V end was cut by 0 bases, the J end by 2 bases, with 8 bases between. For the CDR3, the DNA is TGTGCCAGCAGCTTAGATCAGGGTACCTACGAGCAGTACTTC. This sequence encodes CASSLDQGTYEQYF.

CDR3 in amino acids: CASSEGLAGGPREQYF. The CDR3 coding sequence is TGTGCCAGCAGCGAGGGACTAGCGGGGGGGCCGAGGGAGCAGTACTTC. The chain joins TRBV5-4 to TRBJ2-7, with 16 positions matching TRBD2. CDR1 and CDR2 from the germline V gene are SGHNT and YYREEE (reference sequence). This CDR3 is built from 16 residues. The V gene end was trimmed by 4 bases and the J gene end by 7 bases; junction bases not matched to a gene: 8.

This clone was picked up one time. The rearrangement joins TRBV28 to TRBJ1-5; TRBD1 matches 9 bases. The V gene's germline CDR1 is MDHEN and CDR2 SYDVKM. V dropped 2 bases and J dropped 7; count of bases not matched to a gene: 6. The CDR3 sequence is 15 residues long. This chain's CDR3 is CASSLRDRALQPQHF. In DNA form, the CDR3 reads TGTGCCAGCAGTTTACGGGACAGGGCCCTCCAGCCCCAGCATTTT. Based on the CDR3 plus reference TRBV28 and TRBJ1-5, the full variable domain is DVKVTQSSRYLVKRTGEKVFLECVQDMDHENMFWYRQDPGLGLRLIYFSYDVKMKEKGDIPEGYSVSREKKERFSLILESASTNQTSMYLCASSLRDRALQPQHFGDGTRLSIL.

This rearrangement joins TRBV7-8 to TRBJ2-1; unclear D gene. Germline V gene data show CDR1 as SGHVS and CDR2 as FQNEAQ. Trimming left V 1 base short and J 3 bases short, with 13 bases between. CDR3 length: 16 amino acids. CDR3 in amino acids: CASSLGAGKVYNEQFF. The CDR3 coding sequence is TGTGCCAGCAGCTTAGGAGCAGGAAAGGTCTACAATGAGCAGTTCTTC.

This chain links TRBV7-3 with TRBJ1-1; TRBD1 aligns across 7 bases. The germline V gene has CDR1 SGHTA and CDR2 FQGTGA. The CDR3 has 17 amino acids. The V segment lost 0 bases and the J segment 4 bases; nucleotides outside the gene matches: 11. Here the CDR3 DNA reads TGTGCCAGCAGCTTAACTCGACAGGGCATAGGCGGCACTGAAGCTTTCTTT. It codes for CASSLTRQGIGGTEAFF.

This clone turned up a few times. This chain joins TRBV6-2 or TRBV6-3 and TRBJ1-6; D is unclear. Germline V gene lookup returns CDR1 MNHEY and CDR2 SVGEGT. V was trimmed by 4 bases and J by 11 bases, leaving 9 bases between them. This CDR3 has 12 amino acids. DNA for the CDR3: TGTGCCAGCAGTTTCCTCGGTACACCCCTCCACTTT. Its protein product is CASSFLGTPLHF.